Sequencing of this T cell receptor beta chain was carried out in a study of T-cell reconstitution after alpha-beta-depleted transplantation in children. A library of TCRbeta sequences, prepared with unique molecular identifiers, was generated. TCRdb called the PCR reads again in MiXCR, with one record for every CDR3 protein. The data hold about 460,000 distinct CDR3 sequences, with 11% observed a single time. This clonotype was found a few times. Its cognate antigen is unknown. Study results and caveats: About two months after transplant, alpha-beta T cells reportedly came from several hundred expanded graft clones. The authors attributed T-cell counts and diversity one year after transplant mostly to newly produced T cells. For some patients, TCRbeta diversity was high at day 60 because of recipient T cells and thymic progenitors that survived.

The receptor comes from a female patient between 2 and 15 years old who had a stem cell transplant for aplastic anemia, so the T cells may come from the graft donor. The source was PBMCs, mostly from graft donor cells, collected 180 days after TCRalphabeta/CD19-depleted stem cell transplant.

The CDR3 DNA follows: TGTGCCAGCAGTCTTGGGGCTAGCAGCTTATACAATGAGCAGTTCTTC. Translating it yields CASSLGASSLYNEQFF. The chain couples TRBV25-1 to TRBJ2-1; D assignment may be TRBD1 or TRBD2 (5 bases each). From germline, CDR1 is MGHDK and CDR2 SYGVNS. This CDR3 contains 16 residues. The V end was cut by 5 bases, the J end by 4 bases, with 18 bases between.